This T cell receptor (beta chain) was identified during a study of T cells in Graves' hyperthyroidism and ophthalmopathy. In the study overall: Peripheral blood was taken when the disease was first diagnosed, before any treatment began.

V was trimmed by 2 bases and J by 2 bases, leaving 7 bases between them. CDR1 is SGHRS and CDR2 is YFSETQ in the germline V gene. CDR3 length equals 13 residues. Using RNA transcripts as the source, TCR beta CDR3 regions were amplified. The HTBI primer set served for first-round RT-PCR of the TCR CDR3. TCRdb redid the calling of the multiplex PCR reads with MiXCR, one entry per CDR3 protein. The sample holds about 400,000 distinct CDR3 sequences; 14% to 15% are singletons and the top ten take approximately 32%. This clonotype was observed at least ten times. Sample: blood. The chain employs TRBV5-1 and TRBJ2-5; no definite D call. The receptor's source is a woman younger than 45 with Graves' hyperthyroidism. This chain's CDR3 is CASSFDIQETQYF. The DNA of the CDR3 is TGCGCCAGCAGCTTTGACATTCAAGAGACCCAGTACTTC.